These T cell receptor beta chains were read from a single sample in a study of control samples from healthy donors and cancer patients. Profiling relied on immunoSEQ multiplex PCR, and the TCRdb table lists in-frame clones only, not all of them. Of 150,000 to 200,000 clones in the sample, around 96% are singletons; the top ten hold approximately 1%. The sample was blood. The receptor set was obtained from a woman between 25 and 40 years old in good health. CDR3s include the opening cysteine and the closing phenylalanine or tryptophan. Fields, in order: V gene, D gene, J gene, clone size, CDR3 DNA, CDR3 protein. A D gene is named only where the DNA matches it firmly. Part of the rows lack a size; the others show once, few, many or a class for expanded clones.

v_call: TRBV11-1; d_call: TRBD1; j_call: TRBJ2-2; clone_size: -; cdr3_nt: TGTGCCAGCAGCTTAGGGACAGGGTCGGACACCGGGGAGCTGTTTTTT; cdr3_aa: CASSLGTGSDTGELFF
v_call: TRBV7-9; d_call: -; j_call: TRBJ1-1; clone_size: -; cdr3_nt: TGTGCCAGCAGCTCCTTTGGGCGGACTGAAGCTTTCTTT; cdr3_aa: CASSSFGRTEAFF
v_call: TRBV6-5; d_call: -; j_call: TRBJ2-1; clone_size: -; cdr3_nt: TGTGCCAGCAGTTGGGGCGGGACTTACAATGAGCAGTTCTTC; cdr3_aa: CASSWGGTYNEQFF
v_call: TRBV11-3; d_call: -; j_call: TRBJ1-1; clone_size: -; cdr3_nt: TGTGCCAGCAGCTTAGATCGGGGATTGGTTTTCTTT; cdr3_aa: CASSLDRGLVFF
v_call: TRBV28; d_call: -; j_call: TRBJ2-3; clone_size: -; cdr3_nt: TGTGCCAGCAGTTTAGAGGGGGAGACAGGCACAGATACGCAGTATTTT; cdr3_aa: CASSLEGETGTDTQYF
v_call: TRBV6-6; d_call: -; j_call: TRBJ1-1; clone_size: -; cdr3_nt: TGTGCCAGCAGTTACTCGAAAGGGGCTGAAGCTTTCTTT; cdr3_aa: CASSYSKGAEAFF
v_call: TRBV7-9; d_call: -; j_call: TRBJ2-7; clone_size: -; cdr3_nt: TGTGCCAGCAGCTCGGGACAATCCTCCTACGAGCAGTACTTC; cdr3_aa: CASSSGQSSYEQYF
v_call: TRBV7-9; d_call: -; j_call: TRBJ1-5; clone_size: -; cdr3_nt: TGTGCCAGCAGCTTAAAGGGCCAAAATCAGCCCCAGCATTTT; cdr3_aa: CASSLKGQNQPQHF
v_call: TRBV6-2/TRBV6-3; d_call: -; j_call: TRBJ2-7; clone_size: -; cdr3_nt: TGTGCCAGCAGCCCACTCAACCCGATATACGAGCAGTACTTC; cdr3_aa: CASSPLNPIYEQYF
v_call: TRBV28; d_call: -; j_call: TRBJ2-2; clone_size: -; cdr3_nt: TGTGCCAGCAGTCCAGGATTTGGCACCGGGGAGCTGTTTTTT; cdr3_aa: CASSPGFGTGELFF
v_call: TRBV10-3; d_call: -; j_call: TRBJ1-2; clone_size: -; cdr3_nt: TGTGCCATCAGTAGGACAGAAGATAACTATGGCTACACCTTC; cdr3_aa: CAISRTEDNYGYTF
v_call: TRBV18; d_call: TRBD2; j_call: TRBJ2-1; clone_size: -; cdr3_nt: TGTGCCAGCTCACCAGGGGACTACCAAGACAATGAGCAGTTCTTC; cdr3_aa: CASSPGDYQDNEQFF
v_call: TRBV6-4; d_call: TRBD1; j_call: TRBJ1-2; clone_size: -; cdr3_nt: TGTGCCAGCAGTGACTCGGGACAGAGTTTCTATGGCTACACCTTC; cdr3_aa: CASSDSGQSFYGYTF
v_call: TRBV5-1; d_call: -; j_call: TRBJ2-1; clone_size: once; cdr3_nt: TGCGCCAGCAGCTTGGAAGCAGGGAGCAGCTCCTACAATGAGCAGTTCTTC; cdr3_aa: CASSLEAGSSSYNEQFF
v_call: TRBV4-1; d_call: TRBD1; j_call: TRBJ1-4; clone_size: -; cdr3_nt: TGCGCCAGCAGTCGCACCGGGACAGGGAATGAAAAACTGTTTTTT; cdr3_aa: CASSRTGTGNEKLFF
v_call: TRBV18; d_call: -; j_call: TRBJ1-1; clone_size: -; cdr3_nt: TGTGCCAGCTCACCAGTCGGGGCCTGGGGCACTGAAGCTTTCTTT; cdr3_aa: CASSPVGAWGTEAFF
v_call: TRBV4-1; d_call: TRBD1; j_call: TRBJ2-3; clone_size: -; cdr3_nt: TGCGCCAGCAGAGGGGACAGGGTAGGAGATACGCAGTATTTT; cdr3_aa: CASRGDRVGDTQYF
v_call: TRBV6-6; d_call: -; j_call: TRBJ2-2; clone_size: -; cdr3_nt: TGTGCCAGCAGTTACTCGGTTGGTGTGACCGGGGAGCTGTTTTTT; cdr3_aa: CASSYSVGVTGELFF
v_call: TRBV15; d_call: TRBD1; j_call: TRBJ1-2; clone_size: -; cdr3_nt: TGTGCCACCAAGGGCAGGGGGAACTATGGCTACACCTTC; cdr3_aa: CATKGRGNYGYTF
v_call: TRBV28; d_call: -; j_call: TRBJ1-4; clone_size: -; cdr3_nt: TGTGCCAGCAGTTTCGGAGCGAATTATGAAAAACTGTTTTTT; cdr3_aa: CASSFGANYEKLFF
v_call: TRBV20-1; d_call: TRBD1; j_call: TRBJ1-2; clone_size: -; cdr3_nt: TGCAGTGCTAGTAACAGGGGGCCTAGCTATGGCTACACCTTC; cdr3_aa: CSASNRGPSYGYTF
v_call: TRBV11-2; d_call: -; j_call: TRBJ1-2; clone_size: -; cdr3_nt: TGTGCCAGCAGCCCCTTTCTCACCGGGACATCGAACTATGGCTACACCTTC; cdr3_aa: CASSPFLTGTSNYGYTF